A single sample gave rise to the 12 T cell receptor beta chains below, sequenced in a study of technical replicates of blood from a few donors (dated by TCRdb to about 2017). Library preparation was by the immunoSEQ multiplex PCR assay. The table was pulled from immuneACCESS by TCRdb, which kept in-frame rearrangements only. Such tables lose some clones; where checked, under half of the loss comes from unresolved V genes, and the rest has no known cause. A total of 67,000 or so clones appear in this sample, 80% to 95% of them only once. The ten most abundant clones make up around 0.38% of the sample. Source material: T cells isolated from PBMCs. The receptors were gathered from a human donor in good health.

The V gene is TRBV19, the J gene TRBJ1-5; TRBD1 is a possible D gene (5 bases). This CDR3 is 10 amino acids long. Germline lookup yields CDR1 LNHDA and CDR2 SQIVND (reference sequence). V shed 11 bases and J shed 9 bases, with 11 bases lying between them. This CDR3 reads CAPRGGPQHF. For the CDR3, the DNA is TGTGCCCCTCGGGGGGGGCCCCAGCATTTT.

The chain joins TRBV19 to TRBJ2-7, with D unresolved. Trimming removed 3 bases from V and 2 bases from J, with 14 bases in between. The CDR3 is made up of 15 amino acids. Germline CDR1 and CDR2: LNHDA and SQIVND (reference sequence). CDR3 protein: CASSMVGPSPYEQYF. The CDR3 DNA is TGTGCCAGTAGTATGGTGGGCCCGTCACCCTACGAGCAGTACTTC.

The chain links TRBV6-1 to TRBJ2-1, with TRBD1 matching 7 bases. Trimming removed 2 bases from V and 0 bases from J; junction bases left unmatched: 7. CDR3 length equals 17 residues. In germline, CDR1 is MNHNS, CDR2 SASEGT. CDR3 sequence reads: CASSENRGADSYNEQFF. The CDR3 DNA follows: TGTGCCAGCAGTGAAAACAGGGGAGCGGACTCCTACAATGAGCAGTTCTTC.

In DNA, the CDR3 is TGTGCCAGCAGCCACGGGGGGCGGGAGGTCACTGAGCAGTTCTTC. It is translated as CASSHGGREVTEQFF. The rearrangement joins TRBV9 to TRBJ2-1, with TRBD2 identical over 8 bases. Germline CDR1 reads SGDLS; CDR2 reads YYNGEE. With V trimmed by 4 bases and J by 9 bases, 12 bases remained unmatched. The CDR3 has 15 amino acids. The whole variable domain, remainder taken from reference TRBV9 and TRBJ2-1, is DSGVTQTPKHLITATGQRVTLRCSPRSGDLSVYWYQQSLDQGLQFLIQYYNGEERAKGNILERFSAQQFPDLHSELNLSSLELGDSALYFCASSHGGREVTEQFFGPGTRLTVL.

The V call is TRBV10-3, the J call TRBJ2-5; the match to TRBD1 covers 7 bases. The J segment lost 5 bases and the V segment lost 8 bases, leaving 14 bases of the junction unmatched. This CDR3 comprises 15 residues. Germline CDR1 is ENHRY and CDR2 is SYGVKD. The CDR3 nucleotides read TGTGCCATCGCTTATACAGGGGATGTAGGCGAGACCCAGTACTTC. Translating it yields CAIAYTGDVGETQYF.

This clone was counted once. The chain is built from TRBV19 and TRBJ2-3; 7 bases map to TRBD1. Per the germline V gene, CDR1 is LNHDA and CDR2 is SQIVND (reference sequence). With 8 bases clipped from V and 3 bases from J, the junction kept 8 bases outside the gene matches. The length of the CDR3 is 14 residues. The CDR3 region has the DNA TGTGCCAGTTCTATACAGGGGATAACAGATACGCAGTATTTT. Translating it yields CASSIQGITDTQYF.

This clone was observed a single time. V usage is TRBV5-4 and J usage is TRBJ2-3; TRBD2 matches 16 bases. Germline lookup yields CDR1 SGHNT and CDR2 YYREEE (reference sequence). This CDR3 is built from 17 residues. V lost 1 base to trimming and J lost 4 bases; unmatched junction nucleotides: 3. CDR3 coding DNA: TGTGCCAGCAGCTTGAGGGGACTAGCGGGAGGGGCAGATACGCAGTATTTT. This codes for CASSLRGLAGGADTQYF.

This clone occurred once. The chain links TRBV6-5 to TRBJ1-1; the match to TRBD1 covers 9 bases. The ends lost 7 bases at V and 4 bases at J; junction bases unmatched: 7. This CDR3 region has 14 residues. The germline V gene encodes CDR1 MNHEY and CDR2 SVGAGI. CDR3 residues: CASTRGTGSTEAFF. For the CDR3, the DNA is TGTGCCAGCACCCGCGGGACAGGGTCCACTGAAGCTTTCTTT.

This clone was recorded a few times. The chain is built from TRBV27 and TRBJ1-2; 10 nucleotides align to TRBD1. The CDR3 has 13 residues. CDR1 is MNHEY, CDR2 SMNVEV, per germline (reference sequence). V dropped 7 bases and J dropped 4; count of bases not matched to a gene: 3. The CDR3 sequence is CASTGTGAYGYTF. CDR3 nucleotides: TGTGCCAGCACAGGGACAGGGGCCTATGGCTACACCTTC.

This chain joins TRBV28 and TRBJ2-5; D is ambiguous. Germline CDR1 and CDR2: MDHEN and SYDVKM. The CDR3 is 14 residues long. The germline V and J ends were trimmed by 3 bases and 4 bases, with 12 bases remaining between them. The DNA of the CDR3 is TGTGCCAGCAGTTTGGTAGGAGACGGAGAGACCCAGTACTTC. Its translation is CASSLVGDGETQYF.

Comment on this clone: At one boundary the junction diverges from the germline segment, which might be a read error. The rearrangement uses TRBV9 and TRBJ2-7, with 8 bases fitting TRBD2. Germline V gene lookup returns CDR1 SGDLS and CDR2 YYNGEE. This CDR3 contains 14 residues. CDR3 sequence reads: CASSTRTSSSEQYF. For the CDR3, the DNA is TGTGCCAGCAGCACTCGGACTAGCTCCTCCGAGCAGTACTTC.

The chain employs TRBV7-3 and TRBJ2-7; 9 nucleotides match TRBD2. V trimming: 3 bases; J trimming: 4 bases; junction bases outside the gene matches: 4. The CDR3 contains 14 residues. Germline V gene sequence: CDR1 SGHTA, CDR2 FQGTGA. The CDR3 DNA sequence: TGTGCCAGCAGCTTCACTAGCGGGCGATACGAGCAGTACTTC. Protein: CASSFTSGRYEQYF.